These 22 T cell receptor beta chains were sequenced from one sample in a study of CD8 T cells in Susac syndrome. Reverse transcription of about 0.45 to 1 ug RNA was carried out with random hexamers. TCRdb fed the immunoSEQ multiplex PCR reads into MiXCR, producing one record per CDR3 protein. Of 200,000 to 300,000 distinct CDR3 sequences listed, 90% to 96% were seen once; the top ten hold roughly 0.1%. Sequenced: CD4+ T cells from PBMCs. The receptors were gathered from a human donor with Susac syndrome.

The chain carries TRBV9 and TRBJ2-3, with TRBD2 identical over 7 bases. The CDR3 is 19 amino acids. CDR1 is SGDLS and CDR2 is YYNGEE in the germline V gene. V gave up 0 bases and J gave up 2 bases; unmatched junction bases: 15. CDR3: CASSVDRTSFSGFTDTQYF. CDR3 sequence (DNA): TGTGCCAGCAGCGTAGATCGGACTAGTTTTAGTGGATTCACAGATACGCAGTATTTT.

This clonotype was detected once. The chain couples TRBV6-6 to TRBJ2-7; unclear D gene. The CDR3 extends over 15 amino acids. Between the trimmed V and J ends, which lost 0 bases and 0 bases, there was a span of 9 bases. The V gene's germline CDR1 is MNHNY and CDR2 SVGAGI (reference sequence). CDR3 sequence: CASSYSWTNSYEQYF. The CDR3 DNA is TGTGCCAGCAGTTACTCGTGGACCAACTCCTACGAGCAGTACTTC.

The J gene is TRBJ2-1, the V gene TRBV7-6, with 7 bases that match TRBD2. V lost 5 bases and J lost 6; bases outside the gene matches: 13. The CDR3 has 16 residues. CDR1 is SGHVS, CDR2 FNYEAQ, per germline. For the CDR3, the DNA is TGTGCCAGCAGCCCTATAAGGGAGGGCCGTGGCAATGAGCAGTTCTTC. As protein: CASSPIREGRGNEQFF.

The V and J genes are TRBV5-1 and TRBJ2-2; 8 bases are shared with TRBD1. V lost 2 bases and J lost 0; bases outside the gene matches: 3. The CDR3 has 16 amino acids. Germline V CDR1 and CDR2: SGHRS, YFSETQ. The CDR3 spells CASSFTGGPNTGELFF. Here the CDR3 DNA reads TGCGCCAGCAGCTTTACAGGGGGACCGAACACCGGGGAGCTGTTTTTT.

The chain has TRBV6-2 or TRBV6-3 and TRBJ2-7; 7 bases align to TRBD1. The V gene's germline CDR1 is MNHEY and CDR2 SVGEGT. The length of the CDR3 is 14 residues. V was pared by 6 bases and J by 3 bases, with 8 bases of the junction left unmatched. The CDR3 region has the DNA TGTGCCAGCAGGACGGGACAGACGAACTACGAGCAGTACTTC. Residues: CASRTGQTNYEQYF.

The sample holds one count of this clonotype. The chain employs TRBV12-3 or TRBV12-4 and TRBJ1-5; 7 bases align to TRBD1. V lost 8 bases to trimming and J lost 5 bases; unmatched junction nucleotides: 3. This CDR3 has 12 amino acids. The CDR3 here is CASRQGYQPQHF. The CDR3 bases are TGTGCCAGCCGACAGGGCTATCAGCCCCAGCATTTT.

The gene calls are TRBV6-1 and TRBJ2-6; D remains ambiguous. Germline V gene data show CDR1 as MNHNS and CDR2 as SASEGT. The CDR3 runs to 15 residues. V was pared by 5 bases and J by 5 bases, with 13 bases between. The CDR3: CASSPVSLRANVLTF. CDR3 sequence (DNA): TGTGCCAGCAGTCCCGTCTCACTTAGGGCCAACGTCCTGACTTTC.

The V and J genes are TRBV7-9 and TRBJ1-4, with D tentatively TRBD1 (5 bases). The CDR3 runs to 16 residues. Per germline, CDR1 SEHNR and CDR2 FQNEAQ (reference sequence). V shed 4 bases and J shed 0 bases, with 12 bases lying between them. CDR3 amino acids: CASSSPARATNEKLFF. The CDR3 DNA is TGTGCCAGCAGCTCCCCAGCCAGGGCAACTAATGAAAAACTGTTTTTT.

The CDR3 protein is CASSSTNEKLFF. In nucleotides, the CDR3 is TGTGCCAGCAGCTCGACTAATGAAAAACTGTTTTTT. This chain connects TRBV7-9 to TRBJ1-4; D is unclear. V dropped 4 bases and J dropped 2 bases, with 2 bases sitting between them. The germline gives CDR1 SEHNR, CDR2 FQNEAQ (reference sequence). The CDR3 sequence is 12 residues long.

This chain links TRBV10-3 with TRBJ2-5, with 7 nucleotides matching TRBD2. Looked up from germline, CDR1 is ENHRY and CDR2 is SYGVKD. The J segment lost 2 bases and the V segment lost 0 bases, leaving 12 bases of the junction unmatched. The CDR3 contains 18 residues. CDR3 DNA sequence: TGTGCCATCAGTGAGTCCGCCGGCTCGGGGGAGGGACAAGAGACCCAGTACTTC. Amino acid sequence: CAISESAGSGEGQETQYF.

This rearrangement joins TRBV9 to TRBJ2-6; D remains unclear. The CDR3 is made up of 17 amino acids. The germline V gene encodes CDR1 SGDLS and CDR2 YYNGEE. V was pared by 0 bases and J by 0 bases, with 10 bases between. This CDR3 is CASSVVPVTSGANVLTF. The DNA of the CDR3 is TGTGCCAGCAGCGTAGTTCCAGTTACCTCTGGGGCCAACGTCCTGACTTTC.

The rearrangement joins TRBV28 to TRBJ2-2, with D unclear. The CDR3 runs to 14 residues. Germline CDR1 reads MDHEN; CDR2 reads SYDVKM. The germline V and J ends were trimmed by 5 bases and 3 bases, with 10 bases remaining between them. The CDR3 loop is CASSKGGYTGELFF. The CDR3, as DNA: TGTGCCAGCAGTAAGGGTGGATACACCGGGGAGCTGTTTTTT. The full variable domain, completed using reference TRBV28 and TRBJ2-2, is DVKVTQSSRYLVKRTGEKVFLECVQDMDHENMFWYRQDPGLGLRLIYFSYDVKMKEKGDIPEGYSVSREKKERFSLILESASTNQTSMYLCASSKGGYTGELFFGEGSRLTVL.

This clonotype was seen just once. The chain couples TRBV20-1 to TRBJ2-1; TRBD2 matches at 8 bases. The germline CDR1 and CDR2 sequences are DFQATT and SNEGSKA (reference sequence). Losses at the gene ends were 3 bases for V and 5 bases for J; bases not matched to a gene: 15. The CDR3 extends over 17 amino acids. The CDR3: CSARVLAVQRPNNEQFF. CDR3 nucleotide sequence: TGCAGTGCTAGGGTACTAGCGGTACAACGACCGAACAATGAGCAGTTCTTC.

With respect to this clonotype: The junction and the germline gene differ at one end; a read error may be behind it. J is TRBJ2-5 and V is TRBV7-7; no reliable D call. The CDR3 extends over 13 amino acids. Germline assignment: CDR1 SSHAT and CDR2 FNYEAQ (reference sequence). The CDR3 DNA sequence: TGTGCTAGCAGCGTGGGGATTTTGGAGACCCAGTACTTC. Encoded protein: CASSVGILETQYF. Full variable domain (outside the CDR3, taken from reference TRBV7-7 and TRBJ2-5): GAGVSQSPRYKVTKRGQDVTLRCDPISSHATLYWYQQALGQGPEFLTYFNYEAQPDKSGLPSDRFSAERPEGSISTLTIQRTEQRDSAMYRCASSVGILETQYFGPGTRLLVL.

This chain links TRBV28 with TRBJ2-7, with 9 bases fitting TRBD1. Germline V lookup: CDR1 MDHEN, CDR2 SYDVKM. V was pared by 10 bases and J by 3 bases, with 7 bases of the junction left unmatched. CDR3 size: 13 residues. The CDR3 loop reads CATQDRGVYEQYF. The DNA of the CDR3 is TGTGCCACCCAAGACAGGGGGGTCTACGAGCAGTACTTC. The whole variable domain, remainder taken from reference TRBV28 and TRBJ2-7, is DVKVTQSSRYLVKRTGEKVFLECVQDMDHENMFWYRQDPGLGLRLIYFSYDVKMKEKGDIPEGYSVSREKKERFSLILESASTNQTSMYLCATQDRGVYEQYFGPGTRLTVT.

The chain is built from TRBV7-8 and TRBJ2-1, with 10 nucleotides matching TRBD2. The V and J ends lost 4 bases and 3 bases, in that order; junction bases with no gene match: 3. Germline CDR1 reads SGHVS; CDR2 reads FQNEAQ. The CDR3 contains 15 residues. CDR3 sequence reads: CASSSRTSGYNEQFF. For the CDR3, the DNA is TGTGCCAGCAGCTCAAGGACTAGCGGCTACAATGAGCAGTTCTTC. Drawing the rest from reference TRBV7-8 and TRBJ2-1, the complete variable domain is GAGVSQSPRYKVAKRGQDVALRCDPISGHVSLFWYQQALGQGPEFLTYFQNEAQLDKSGLPSDRFFAERPEGSVSTLKIQRTQQEDSAVYLCASSSRTSGYNEQFFGPGTRLTVL.

The chain couples TRBV10-2 to TRBJ2-5; D is uncertain. The CDR3 sequence is 14 residues long. Germline lookup yields CDR1 WSHSY and CDR2 SAAADI. Trimming left V 3 bases short and J 5 bases short, with 13 bases between. The chain's CDR3 is CASSDKEKRETQYF. The CDR3 DNA is TGCGCCAGCAGTGATAAAGAGAAACGGGAGACCCAGTACTTC.

The chain carries TRBV29-1 and TRBJ2-7; D uncertain. This CDR3 is built from 11 residues. Between the trimmed V and J ends, which lost 4 bases and 6 bases, there was a span of 10 bases. The V gene's germline CDR1 is SQVTM and CDR2 ANQGSEA. DNA for the CDR3: TGCAGCGTTGTTACGCCCGGCGAGCAGTACTTC. Translating it yields CSVVTPGEQYF.

This sequence joins TRBV25-1 and TRBJ1-1; tentatively, D is TRBD1 (5 bases). Trimming pared 4 bases from V and 3 bases from J, leaving 9 bases between. The CDR3 contains 13 residues. CDR1 MGHDK and CDR2 SYGVNS come from the germline V gene. The CDR3 coding sequence is TGTGCCAGCAGTGTCAGGGCTGACACTGAAGCTTTCTTT. Translation: CASSVRADTEAFF.

On this clonotype itself: At one of its ends the junction is not consistent with the germline gene, which may arise from a read error. This chain uses TRBV7-7 with TRBJ2-7; D is ambiguous. The CDR3 loop spans 14 amino acids. Per germline, CDR1 SSHAT and CDR2 FNYEAQ (reference sequence). The CDR3 sequence is CASSLHFSSYEQYF. In DNA form, the CDR3 reads TGTGCTAGCAGCCTACACTTCAGCTCCTACGAGCAGTACTTC.

The chain joins TRBV29-1 to TRBJ2-6; possible D gene TRBD2, 6 bases. V lost 5 bases to trimming and J lost 0 bases, with 17 bases between them. The germline CDR1 and CDR2 sequences are SQVTM and ANQGSEA. The CDR3 consists of 17 residues. The DNA for the CDR3 is TGCAGCGTTCAACCCGGGACTGCGAACTCTGGGGCCAACGTCCTGACTTTC. Its protein is CSVQPGTANSGANVLTF.

The chain employs TRBV11-3 and TRBJ2-2, with TRBD2 matching 13 bases. Germline V gene data show CDR1 as SGHNT and CDR2 as YENEEA. The CDR3 spans 16 residues. V dropped 6 bases and J dropped 4; count of bases not matched to a gene: 5. The CDR3 loop reads CASSSGLAGATGELFF. The CDR3 DNA reads TGTGCCAGCAGTTCAGGACTAGCGGGAGCCACCGGGGAGCTGTTTTTT.